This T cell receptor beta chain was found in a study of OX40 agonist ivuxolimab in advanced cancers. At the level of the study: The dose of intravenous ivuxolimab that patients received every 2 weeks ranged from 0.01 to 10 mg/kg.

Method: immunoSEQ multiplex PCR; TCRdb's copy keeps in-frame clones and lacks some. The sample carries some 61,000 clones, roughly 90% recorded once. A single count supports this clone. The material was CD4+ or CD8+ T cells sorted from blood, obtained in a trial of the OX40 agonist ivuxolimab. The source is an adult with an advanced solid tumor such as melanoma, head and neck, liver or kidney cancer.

The DNA for the CDR3 is TGTGCCAGCAGCGGAGCGACTAGCGGGAATTCCTACAATGAGCAGTTCTTC. It encodes CASSGATSGNSYNEQFF. The rearrangement joins TRBV9 to TRBJ2-1; 11 bases agree with TRBD2. The V and J ends lost 3 bases and 1 base, in that order; junction bases with no gene match: 6. The CDR3 consists of 17 residues. Germline assignment: CDR1 SGDLS and CDR2 YYNGEE.